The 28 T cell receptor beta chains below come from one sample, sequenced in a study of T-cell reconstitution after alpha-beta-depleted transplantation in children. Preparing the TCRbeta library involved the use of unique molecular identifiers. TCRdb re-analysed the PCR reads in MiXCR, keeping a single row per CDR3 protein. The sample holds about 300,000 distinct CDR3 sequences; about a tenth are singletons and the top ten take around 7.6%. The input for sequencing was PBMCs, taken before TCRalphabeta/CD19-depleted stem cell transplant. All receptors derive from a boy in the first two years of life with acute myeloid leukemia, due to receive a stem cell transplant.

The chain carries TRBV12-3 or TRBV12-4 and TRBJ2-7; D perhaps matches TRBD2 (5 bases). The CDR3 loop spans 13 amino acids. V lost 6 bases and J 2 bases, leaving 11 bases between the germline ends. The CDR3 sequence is CASSGNTPYEQYF. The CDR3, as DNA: TGTGCCAGCAGCGGGAATACGCCCTACGAGCAGTACTTC.

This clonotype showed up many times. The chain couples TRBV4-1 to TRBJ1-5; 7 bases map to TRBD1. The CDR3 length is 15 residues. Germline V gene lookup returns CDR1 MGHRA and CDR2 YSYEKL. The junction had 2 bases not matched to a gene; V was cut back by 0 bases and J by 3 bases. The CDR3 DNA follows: TGCGCCAGCAGCCAAGACAGGGGGTACAATCAGCCCCAGCATTTT. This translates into CASSQDRGYNQPQHF.

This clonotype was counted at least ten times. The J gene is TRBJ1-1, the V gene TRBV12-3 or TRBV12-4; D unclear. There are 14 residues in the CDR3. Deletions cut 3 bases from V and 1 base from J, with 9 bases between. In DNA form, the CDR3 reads TGTGCCAGCAGTTTCGGTTGGACGAACACTGAAGCTTTCTTT. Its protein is CASSFGWTNTEAFF.

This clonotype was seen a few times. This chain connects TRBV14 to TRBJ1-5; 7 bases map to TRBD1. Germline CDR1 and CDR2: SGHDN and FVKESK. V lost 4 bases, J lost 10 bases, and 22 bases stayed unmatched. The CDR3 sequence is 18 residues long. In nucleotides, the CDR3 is TGTGCCAGCAGCCCCCCCCGAGGGGACAGCCTCTCCTTAGGTCCCCAGCATTTT. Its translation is CASSPPRGDSLSLGPQHF.

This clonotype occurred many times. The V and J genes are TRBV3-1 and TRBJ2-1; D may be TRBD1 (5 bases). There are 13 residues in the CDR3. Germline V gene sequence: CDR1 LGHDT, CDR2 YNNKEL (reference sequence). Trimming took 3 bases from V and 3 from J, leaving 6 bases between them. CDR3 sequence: CASSQDIYNEQFF. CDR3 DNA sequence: TGTGCCAGCAGCCAGGACATCTACAATGAGCAGTTCTTC.

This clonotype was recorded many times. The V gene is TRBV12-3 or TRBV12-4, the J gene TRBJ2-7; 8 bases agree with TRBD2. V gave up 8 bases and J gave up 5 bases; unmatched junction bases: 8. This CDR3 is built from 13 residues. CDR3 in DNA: TGTGCCAGCTCTACGGGGGGGCCGGACGAGCAGTACTTC. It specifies CASSTGGPDEQYF.

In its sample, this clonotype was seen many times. CDR3 loop: CASSLGAAGQKQYF. The CDR3 bases are TGTGCCAGCAGCCTTGGAGCGGCAGGACAGAAGCAGTACTTC. This sequence joins TRBV7-3 and TRBJ2-7; possibly TRBD1 for D (6 bases). Germline-derived CDR1 and CDR2 are SGHTA and FQGTGA. The CDR3 loop spans 14 amino acids. Trimming shortened V by 5 bases and J by 8 bases, and 19 bases separated the two germline ends.

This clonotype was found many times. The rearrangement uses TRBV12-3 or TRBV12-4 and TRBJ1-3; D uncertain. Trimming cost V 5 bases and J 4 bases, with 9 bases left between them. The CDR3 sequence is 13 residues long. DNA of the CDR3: TGTGCCAGCAGTCTCAAGGGCGGAAACACCATATATTTT. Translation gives CASSLKGGNTIYF.

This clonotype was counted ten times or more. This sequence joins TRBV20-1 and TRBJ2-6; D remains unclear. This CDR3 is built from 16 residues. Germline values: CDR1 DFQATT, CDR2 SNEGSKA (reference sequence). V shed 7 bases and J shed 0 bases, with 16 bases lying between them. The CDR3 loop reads CSVKNGPPSGANVLTF. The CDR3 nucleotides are TGCAGTGTCAAGAATGGACCGCCCTCTGGGGCCAACGTCCTGACTTTC.

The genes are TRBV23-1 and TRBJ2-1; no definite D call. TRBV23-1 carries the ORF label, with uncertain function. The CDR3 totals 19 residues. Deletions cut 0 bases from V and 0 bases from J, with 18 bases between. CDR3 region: CASSQSIKKGLSSYNEQFF. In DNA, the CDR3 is TGCGCCAGCAGTCAATCGATTAAAAAGGGCCTAAGCTCCTACAATGAGCAGTTCTTC.

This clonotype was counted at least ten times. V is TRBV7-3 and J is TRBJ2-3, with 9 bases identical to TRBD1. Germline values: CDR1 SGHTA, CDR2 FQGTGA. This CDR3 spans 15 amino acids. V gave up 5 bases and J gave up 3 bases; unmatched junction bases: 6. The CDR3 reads CASSEGTGYTDTQYF. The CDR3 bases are TGTGCCAGCAGCGAAGGGACAGGGTATACAGATACGCAGTATTTT.

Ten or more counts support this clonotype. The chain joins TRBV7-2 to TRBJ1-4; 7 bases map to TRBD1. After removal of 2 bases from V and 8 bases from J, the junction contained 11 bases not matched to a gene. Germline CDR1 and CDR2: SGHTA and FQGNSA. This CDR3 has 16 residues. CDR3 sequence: CASSLLRGGAWEKLFF. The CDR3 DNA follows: TGTGCCAGCAGCTTATTGAGAGGGGGCGCTTGGGAAAAACTGTTTTTT.

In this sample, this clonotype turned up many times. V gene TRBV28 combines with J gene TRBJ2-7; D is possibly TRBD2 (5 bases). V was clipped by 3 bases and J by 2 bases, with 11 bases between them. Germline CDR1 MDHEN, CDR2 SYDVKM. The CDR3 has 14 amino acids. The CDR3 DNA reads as TGTGCCAGCAGTTTCTACGGGAACGCCTACGAGCAGTACTTC. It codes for CASSFYGNAYEQYF.

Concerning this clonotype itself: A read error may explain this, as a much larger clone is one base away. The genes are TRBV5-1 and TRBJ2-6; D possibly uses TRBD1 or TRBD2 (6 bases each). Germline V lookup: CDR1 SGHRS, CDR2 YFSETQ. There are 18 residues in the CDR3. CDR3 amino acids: CASRFSGGSPSGANVLTF. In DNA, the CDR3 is TGCGCCAGCCGCTTTTCCGGGGGCTCCCCCTCTGGGGCCAACGTCCTGACTTTC.

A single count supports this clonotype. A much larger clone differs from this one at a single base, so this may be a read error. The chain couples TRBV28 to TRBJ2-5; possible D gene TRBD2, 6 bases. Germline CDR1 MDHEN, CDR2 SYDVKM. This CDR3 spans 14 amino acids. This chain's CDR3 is CAGSLPHGTVTQYF. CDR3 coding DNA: TGTGCCGGCAGCCTCCCCCACGGGACTGTGACCCAGTACTTC.

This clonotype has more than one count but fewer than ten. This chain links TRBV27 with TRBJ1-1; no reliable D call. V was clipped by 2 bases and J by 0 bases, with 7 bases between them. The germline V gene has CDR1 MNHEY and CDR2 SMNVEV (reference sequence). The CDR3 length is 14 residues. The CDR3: CASSLIEMNTEAFF. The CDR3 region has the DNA TGTGCCAGCAGTTTAATAGAAATGAACACTGAAGCTTTCTTT.

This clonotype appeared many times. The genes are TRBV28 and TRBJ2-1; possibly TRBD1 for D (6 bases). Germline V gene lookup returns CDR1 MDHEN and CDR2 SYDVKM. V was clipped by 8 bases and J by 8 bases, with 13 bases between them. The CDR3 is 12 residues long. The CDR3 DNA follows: TGTGCCAGCGCGACAGGAAGGTATGAGCAGTTCTTC. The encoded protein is CASATGRYEQFF.

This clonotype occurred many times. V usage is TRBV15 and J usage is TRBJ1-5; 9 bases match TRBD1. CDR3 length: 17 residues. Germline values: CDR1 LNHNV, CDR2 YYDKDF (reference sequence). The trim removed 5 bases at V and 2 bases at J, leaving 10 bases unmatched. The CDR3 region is CATSQAWTGVGNQPQHF. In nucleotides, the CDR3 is TGTGCCACCAGCCAGGCCTGGACAGGGGTTGGCAATCAGCCCCAGCATTTT.

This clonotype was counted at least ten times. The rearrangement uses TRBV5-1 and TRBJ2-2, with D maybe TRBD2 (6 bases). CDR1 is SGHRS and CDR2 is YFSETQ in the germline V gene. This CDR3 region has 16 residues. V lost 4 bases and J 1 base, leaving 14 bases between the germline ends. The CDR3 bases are TGCGCCAGCAGCCCGGGAGCCGTCAGGAACACCGGGGAGCTGTTTTTT. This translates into CASSPGAVRNTGELFF.

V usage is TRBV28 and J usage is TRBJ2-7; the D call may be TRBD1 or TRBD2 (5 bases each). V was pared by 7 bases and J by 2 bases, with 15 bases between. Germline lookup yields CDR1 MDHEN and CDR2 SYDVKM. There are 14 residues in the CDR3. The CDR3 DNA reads TGTGCCAGCACGACGGGGCTAGCTGCCTACGAGCAGTACTTC. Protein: CASTTGLAAYEQYF.

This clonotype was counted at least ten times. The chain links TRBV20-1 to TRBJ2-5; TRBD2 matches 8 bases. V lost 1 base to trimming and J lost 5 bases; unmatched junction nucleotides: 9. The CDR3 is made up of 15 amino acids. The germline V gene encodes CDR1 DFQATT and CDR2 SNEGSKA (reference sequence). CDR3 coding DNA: TGCAGTGCTAGAGTGCCTGGGACTAGACGCGAGACCCAGTACTTC. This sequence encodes CSARVPGTRRETQYF.

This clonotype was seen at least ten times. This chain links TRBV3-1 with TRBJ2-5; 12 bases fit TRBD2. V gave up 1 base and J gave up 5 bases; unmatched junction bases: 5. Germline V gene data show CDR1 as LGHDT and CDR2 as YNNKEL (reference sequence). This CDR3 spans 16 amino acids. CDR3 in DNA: TGTGCCAGCAGCCAAGGTCGGACTAGCGGGGATGAGACCCAGTACTTC. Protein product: CASSQGRTSGDETQYF.

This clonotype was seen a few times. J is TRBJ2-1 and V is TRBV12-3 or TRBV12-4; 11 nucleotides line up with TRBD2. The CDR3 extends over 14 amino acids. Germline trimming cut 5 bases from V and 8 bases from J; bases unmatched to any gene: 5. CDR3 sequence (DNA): TGTGCCAGCAGTCCTAGCGGGGGGAGCCATGAGCAGTTCTTC. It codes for CASSPSGGSHEQFF.

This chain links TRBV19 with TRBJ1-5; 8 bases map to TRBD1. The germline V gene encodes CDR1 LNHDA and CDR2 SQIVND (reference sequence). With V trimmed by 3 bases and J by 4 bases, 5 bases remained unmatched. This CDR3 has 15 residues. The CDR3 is CASSIGDRPNQPQHF. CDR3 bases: TGTGCCAGTAGTATCGGGGACAGGCCTAATCAGCCCCAGCATTTT.

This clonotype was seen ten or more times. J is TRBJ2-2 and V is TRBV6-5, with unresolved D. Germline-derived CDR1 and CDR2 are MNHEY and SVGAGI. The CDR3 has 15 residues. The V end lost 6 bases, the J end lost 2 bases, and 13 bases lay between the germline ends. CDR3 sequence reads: CASRLRHTNTGELFF. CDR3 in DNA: TGTGCCAGCAGGTTACGGCACACAAACACCGGGGAGCTGTTTTTT.

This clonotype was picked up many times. The CDR3 spells CASSYSEGPNEQFF. CDR3 sequence (DNA): TGTGCCAGCAGTTATTCCGAAGGACCCAATGAGCAGTTCTTC. The chain employs TRBV6-5 and TRBJ2-1; unclear D gene. CDR1 is MNHEY, CDR2 SVGAGI, per germline. The CDR3 has 14 residues. Trimming left V 3 bases short and J 6 bases short, with 12 bases between.

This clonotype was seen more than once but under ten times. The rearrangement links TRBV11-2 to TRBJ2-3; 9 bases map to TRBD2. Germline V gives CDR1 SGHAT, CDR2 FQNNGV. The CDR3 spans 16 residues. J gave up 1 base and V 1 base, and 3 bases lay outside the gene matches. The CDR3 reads CASSLALAGGTDTQYF. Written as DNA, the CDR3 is TGTGCCAGCAGCTTAGCCTTAGCGGGAGGCACAGATACGCAGTATTTT.

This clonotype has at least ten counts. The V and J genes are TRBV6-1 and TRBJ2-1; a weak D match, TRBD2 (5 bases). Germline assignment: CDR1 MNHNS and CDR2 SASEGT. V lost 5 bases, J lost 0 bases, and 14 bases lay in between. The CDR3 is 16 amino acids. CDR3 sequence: CASSTPGRGSYNEQFF. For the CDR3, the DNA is TGTGCCAGCAGTACCCCAGGCCGGGGCTCCTACAATGAGCAGTTCTTC.